This T cell receptor (beta chain) was sequenced for a study of shared clonotypes between healthy human individuals. Overall study: A couple of female and three male donors aged 18 to 49 were enrolled.

A remark on this clone: Its target is not known.

The CDR3 has 14 residues. V was cut by 5 bases and J by 3 bases, with 11 bases left in between. In germline, CDR1 is SEHNR, CDR2 FQNEAQ (reference sequence). Overall study results and limits: Shared clonotypes across all four donors exceeded non-shared ones in generation probability. The researchers took only blood, and tissue repertoires probably look different. On the whole, naive subsets had larger estimated richness than memory subsets had.

Generated by immunoSEQ multiplex PCR, the TCRdb table keeps only in-frame clones and is missing some. The sample has about 2.5 million clones, 85% to 95% seen once; the top ten hold more than 0.35%. This TCR was recovered from a man aged 18-30 years in good health. Some clones in this sample may be carry-over from other donors' samples. The rearrangement uses TRBV7-9 and TRBJ2-4; no firm D call. Sequencing was done on a sample of naive CD4+ T cells from PBMCs. Subset here: CD45RA+ positively selected. The CDR3 DNA reads as TGTGCCAGCAGCAGACGCGCACTCAAAAACATTCAGTACTTC. It codes for CASSRRALKNIQYF.